These T cell receptor beta chains were read from a single sample in a study of blood T cells in healthy people across ages. TCRdb redid the calling of the 5' RACE reads with MiXCR, one entry per CDR3 protein. The data show approximately 1.5 million distinct CDR3 sequences, roughly 32% seen once. The sequencing sample was made of blood. The receptors derive from a woman in her 30s in good health. CDR3s include the opening cysteine and the closing phenylalanine or tryptophan. A D gene is named only where the DNA matches it firmly. Clone size appears in some rows only: once, few, many, or a class for an expanded clone.

J | V | size | D | CDR3 | DNA
TRBJ2-3 | TRBV5-5 | - | TRBD2 | CASSNTIAGFSTDTQYF | TGTGCCAGCAGCAATACCATAGCGGGGTTTAGCACAGATACGCAGTATTTT
TRBJ1-1 | TRBV3-1 | - | - | CASSLILSAEAFF | TGTGCCAGCAGCCTAATTTTGTCCGCTGAAGCTTTCTTT
TRBJ1-4 | TRBV12-3/TRBV12-4 | - | - | CASSGPPNEKLFF | TGTGCCAGCAGCGGACCCCCTAATGAAAAACTGTTTTTT
TRBJ2-7 | TRBV24-1 | - | TRBD2 | CATSEGLAVRDEQYF | TGTGCCACCAGTGAGGGACTAGCGGTACGGGACGAGCAGTACTTC
TRBJ2-1 | TRBV5-1 | - | TRBD2 | CASSLASGINEQFF | TGCGCCAGCAGCTTGGCTAGCGGGATCAATGAGCAGTTCTTC
TRBJ2-7 | TRBV19 | once | TRBD2 | CASSILAEGPYEQYF | TGTGCCAGTAGTATACTAGCGGAGGGGCCCTACGAGCAGTACTTC
TRBJ1-1 | TRBV6-6 | - | - | CASSCGLGVTEAFF | TGTGCCAGCAGTTGCGGCCTTGGGGTCACTGAAGCTTTCTTT
TRBJ2-1 | TRBV2 | - | TRBD2 | CASTAGVYNEQFF | TGTGCCAGCACAGCGGGGGTTTACAATGAGCAGTTCTTC
TRBJ1-4 | TRBV10-3 | - | TRBD1 | CAIRGTASTNEKLFF | TGTGCCATCAGGGGGACAGCTTCAACTAATGAAAAACTGTTTTTT
TRBJ2-1 | TRBV15 | few | - | CATSRDQVWHEQFF | TGTGCCACCAGCAGAGATCAGGTGTGGCATGAGCAGTTCTTC
TRBJ2-1 | TRBV7-9 | - | - | CASGSINLGGDEQFF | TGTGCCAGCGGCTCCATCAATTTAGGAGGCGATGAGCAGTTCTTC
TRBJ2-3 | TRBV20-1 | few | TRBD2 | CSARDTSGYTDTQYF | TGCAGTGCTAGAGATACTAGCGGGTACACAGATACGCAGTATTTT
TRBJ2-7 | TRBV6-1 | - | TRBD1 | CASSKTGAYEQYF | TGTGCCAGCAGTAAGACAGGGGCCTACGAGCAGTACTTC
TRBJ1-2 | TRBV7-8 | few | - | CASSLSLPGRPTYTF | TGTGCCAGCAGCTTAAGTCTACCGGGACGTCCAACCTACACCTTC
TRBJ2-5 | TRBV5-4 | - | TRBD1 | CASSLSVGQGQETQYF | TGTGCCAGCAGCTTGTCGGTAGGACAGGGCCAAGAGACCCAGTACTTC